A single sample is the source of the 22 T cell receptor beta chains below, sequenced in a study of cytomegalovirus exposure and HLA in healthy donors. PCR was performed using 60 Vbeta and 13 Jbeta primers. Here immunoSEQ multiplex PCR was the method, and the copy in TCRdb shows in-frame clones only, minus some. Of 200,000 or so clones in the sample, about 79% are singletons; the top ten hold roughly 0.1%. What was sequenced was PBMCs. These receptors originate from a boy between 2 and 15 years old in good health and CMV-seronegative.

As concerns this clone: The sample contains more than one DNA sequence encoding this CDR3. The chain links TRBV12-5 to TRBJ1-1; possibly TRBD1 for D (5 bases). CDR3 length: 12 residues. CDR1 and CDR2 from the germline V gene are LGHNT and FRNRAP. Trimming left V 0 bases short and J 8 bases short, with 7 bases between. CDR3: CASGLVAGEAFF. CDR3 in DNA: TGTGCTAGTGGTTTGGTTGCAGGGGAAGCTTTCTTT.

The sample holds one count of this clone. This specimen includes other DNA sequences encoding the same CDR3. This chain joins TRBV7-3 and TRBJ2-3, with unresolved D. Trimming removed 3 bases from V and 1 base from J, with 5 bases in between. The CDR3 covers 13 residues. CDR1 is SGHTA and CDR2 is FQGTGA in the germline V gene. The CDR3 is CASSFQGTDTQYF. Written as DNA, the CDR3 is TGTGCCAGCAGCTTCCAGGGCACAGATACGCAGTATTTT.

The rearrangement links TRBV7-9 to TRBJ1-1; 11 nucleotides line up with TRBD1. Germline V gene sequence: CDR1 SEHNR, CDR2 FQNEAQ (reference sequence). CDR3 size: 15 residues. Trimming cost V 1 base and J 6 bases; bases outside gene matches: 4. For the CDR3, the DNA is TGTGCCAGCAGCTTAGGAGGGACAGGGGGAGCTGAAGCTTTCTTT. Its protein is CASSLGGTGGAEAFF. The complete variable domain, with remaining parts taken from reference TRBV7-9 and TRBJ1-1, reads DTGVSQNPRHKITKRGQNVTFRCDPISEHNRLYWYRQTLGQGPEFLTYFQNEAQLEKSRLLSDRFSAERPKGSFSTLEIQRTEQGDSAMYLCASSLGGTGGAEAFFGQGTRLTVV.

This clone was observed a handful of times. CDR3 region: CASSPATGFYGYTF. CDR3 sequence (DNA): TGTGCCAGCAGCCCAGCGACAGGGTTCTATGGCTACACCTTC. The genes are TRBV5-8 and TRBJ1-2; 7 nucleotides agree with TRBD1. The V gene's germline CDR1 is SGHTS and CDR2 YDEGEE. CDR3 size: 14 residues. Trimming removed 4 bases from V and 4 bases from J; junction bases left unmatched: 7.

The chain is built from TRBV6-6 and TRBJ1-1; possibly TRBD1 for D (5 bases). V was pared by 4 bases and J by 0 bases, with 12 bases between. Germline CDR1 MNHNY, CDR2 SVGAGI (reference sequence). The CDR3 consists of 15 residues. Written as DNA, the CDR3 is TGTGCCAGCAGTTCCGCCGACAGAATGAACACTGAAGCTTTCTTT. Protein product: CASSSADRMNTEAFF.

The genes are TRBV7-9 and TRBJ1-1, with D perhaps matching TRBD1 (6 bases). V lost 4 bases and J 3 bases, leaving 24 bases between the germline ends. The CDR3 has 18 residues. Germline-derived CDR1 and CDR2 are SEHNR and FQNEAQ (reference sequence). CDR3 in amino acids: CASSSTRIGGMADTEAFF. CDR3 DNA sequence: TGTGCCAGCAGCTCTACCCGGATAGGGGGTATGGCGGACACTGAAGCTTTCTTT.

The CDR3 sequence is CASSGLQGAGNTIYF. The DNA for the CDR3 is TGTGCCAGCAGCGGATTACAGGGGGCTGGAAACACCATATATTTT. This rearrangement joins TRBV9 to TRBJ1-3, with 8 bases identical to TRBD1. Germline assignment: CDR1 SGDLS and CDR2 YYNGEE. The V segment lost 3 bases and the J segment 2 bases; nucleotides outside the gene matches: 4. The CDR3 has 15 residues.

This clone was observed once. The rearrangement links TRBV28 to TRBJ1-2; 8 bases are shared with TRBD1. J was trimmed by 2 bases and V by 8 bases; bases with no gene match: 4. CDR3 length: 13 amino acids. CDR1 and CDR2 (germline): MDHEN, SYDVKM. The CDR3 protein is CASVTGGNYGYTF. The CDR3 DNA reads as TGTGCCAGCGTCACAGGGGGAAACTATGGCTACACCTTC.

This clone was counted between two and nine times. This chain links TRBV19 with TRBJ1-2; D is undetermined. The germline V gene encodes CDR1 LNHDA and CDR2 SQIVND (reference sequence). This CDR3 contains 13 residues. The V end was cut by 7 bases, the J end by 6 bases, with 15 bases between. CDR3 in amino acids: CASKREQFNGYTF. The CDR3 DNA reads as TGTGCCAGTAAGAGGGAGCAATTCAATGGCTACACCTTC.

Concerning this clone: This sample also contains other DNA sequences that code for the same CDR3. The chain has TRBV7-3 and TRBJ2-2; D gene unclear. Trimming pared 3 bases from V and 2 bases from J, leaving 10 bases between. CDR3 size: 15 residues. Germline CDR1 SGHTA, CDR2 FQGTGA. CDR3 loop: CASSLTRDNTGELFF. In DNA, the CDR3 is TGTGCCAGCAGCTTGACACGAGATAACACCGGGGAGCTGTTTTTT.

This clone showed up just once. The rearrangement uses TRBV28 and TRBJ1-2, with D maybe TRBD1 (5 bases). This CDR3 has 13 amino acids. Between the trimmed V and J ends, which lost 6 bases and 7 bases, there was a span of 15 bases. CDR1 and CDR2 (germline): MDHEN, SYDVKM. This CDR3 is CASSAGGLAGYTF. Written as DNA, the CDR3 is TGTGCCAGCAGCGCGGGGGGGTTAGCTGGCTACACCTTC.

This clone was counted only a few times. The rearrangement links TRBV11-1 to TRBJ1-6; 9 bases are a match to TRBD1. The CDR3 extends over 18 amino acids. The trim removed 5 bases at V and 4 bases at J, leaving 12 bases unmatched. CDR1 SGHAT and CDR2 FQDESV come from the germline V gene (reference sequence). CDR3 protein: CASSPESGTGTYNSPLHF. CDR3 bases: TGTGCCAGCAGCCCCGAGAGTGGGACAGGGACTTATAATTCACCCCTCCACTTT.

The rearrangement joins TRBV9 to TRBJ2-2, with TRBD1 matching 10 bases. Germline CDR1 is SGDLS and CDR2 is YYNGEE. The length of the CDR3 is 17 residues. V lost 4 bases, J lost 5 bases, and 11 bases stayed unmatched. CDR3 coding DNA: TGTGCCAGCAGCCTGGACCTGACAGGGGGCCTGACCGGGGAGCTGTTTTTT. Its protein product is CASSLDLTGGLTGELFF.

This chain connects TRBV7-6 to TRBJ1-2; 7 positions agree with TRBD1. The CDR3 has 13 residues. The trim removed 5 bases at V and 6 bases at J, leaving 6 bases unmatched. The germline V gene has CDR1 SGHVS and CDR2 FNYEAQ. The CDR3 DNA follows: TGTGCCAGCAGCCGCAGACAGGGTAATGGCTACACCTTC. This encodes CASSRRQGNGYTF.

The V gene is TRBV19, the J gene TRBJ2-7, with 10 bases fitting TRBD1. The length of the CDR3 is 15 residues. Germline CDR1 is LNHDA and CDR2 is SQIVND (reference sequence). Trimming took 5 bases from V and 2 from J; bases not matched to a gene: 6. In DNA form, the CDR3 reads TGTGCCAGTAGTCTACCGGGACAGGGGACCTACGAGCAGTACTTC. It is translated as CASSLPGQGTYEQYF.

This chain uses TRBV27 with TRBJ2-1; D may be TRBD2 (7 bases). CDR3 length equals 17 residues. CDR1 and CDR2 from the germline V gene are MNHEY and SMNVEV (reference sequence). Trimming stripped 1 base from V and 1 base from J, with 14 bases between. CDR3 coding DNA: TGTGCCAGCAGTTTATTTAATAGGGGGGGTTCCTACAATGAGCAGTTCTTC. It encodes CASSLFNRGGSYNEQFF.

V and J are TRBV9 and TRBJ2-5; possibly TRBD2 for D (6 bases). This CDR3 comprises 11 residues. The V and J ends lost 8 bases and 5 bases respectively, with 10 bases between them. Germline V gene lookup returns CDR1 SGDLS and CDR2 YYNGEE. The CDR3: CARLGGETQYF. The CDR3 bases are TGTGCCAGGTTAGGAGGGGAGACCCAGTACTTC.

The gene calls are TRBV9 and TRBJ1-2, with unresolved D. This CDR3 has 13 residues. Germline CDR1 and CDR2: SGDLS and YYNGEE. V lost 0 bases, J lost 0 bases, and 3 bases lay in between. The CDR3 here is CASSVGPNYGYTF. The CDR3 DNA reads as TGTGCCAGCAGCGTAGGGCCTAACTATGGCTACACCTTC.

This rearrangement joins TRBV4-3 to TRBJ1-2; 10 positions agree with TRBD1. The trim removed 4 bases at V and 5 bases at J, leaving 13 bases unmatched. The CDR3 is made up of 17 amino acids. The germline CDR1 and CDR2 sequences are LGHNA and YSLEER. The CDR3 DNA reads TGCGCCAGCAGCCCCCGGGATGGACAGGGGGTGGGGTATGGCTACACCTTC. Translated: CASSPRDGQGVGYGYTF.

This clone was found once. The chain couples TRBV7-2 to TRBJ2-5, with TRBD2 as a possible D gene (6 bases). The end of the DNA is better explained by TRBJ2-7, so the J call may be wrong. Germline V lookup: CDR1 SGHTA, CDR2 FQGNSA. The CDR3 consists of 15 residues. The CDR3 DNA is TGTGCCAGCAGCTTATTGTCCGGCGGGACCTACGAGCAGTACTTC. Its protein is CASSLLSGGTYEQYF.

This clone was detected only once. The rearrangement links TRBV7-6 to TRBJ2-7; possible D gene TRBD1, 5 bases. Trimming removed 4 bases at V and 2 bases at J, with 15 bases between. This CDR3 has 15 residues. CDR1 SGHVS and CDR2 FNYEAQ come from the germline V gene. The CDR3 spells CASSSVMGQAYEQYF. CDR3 nucleotide sequence: TGTGCCAGCAGCTCAGTAATGGGGCAGGCCTACGAGCAGTACTTC.

The table lists this clone with a few counts. A junction end diverges from the germline sequence, so it may reflect a read error. This sequence joins TRBV7-9 and TRBJ1-2; D remains unclear. The CDR3 totals 18 residues. CDR1 and CDR2 (germline): SEHNR, FQNEAQ (reference sequence). CDR3 region: CSSSLCKEGCSPHYGYTF. Written as DNA, the CDR3 is TGTTCCAGCAGCTTATGCAAGGAGGGTTGCTCTCCGCACTATGGCTACACCTTC.